This T cell receptor beta chain came from a study of T cell changes during pregnancy in multiple sclerosis. Data came from immunoSEQ multiplex PCR; TCRdb stores just in-frame clones and leaves some out. The sample carries some 140,000 clones, around 95% recorded once. Germline V gene data show CDR1 as SQVTM and CDR2 as ANQGSEA. This CDR3 contains 13 residues. V gave up 7 bases and J gave up 8 bases, with 20 bases separating them. The sequence came from a female donor with multiple sclerosis, enrolled in a pregnancy study. The V and J genes are TRBV29-1 and TRBJ1-1, with D possibly TRBD1 on 6 matching bases. Source: peripheral blood, taken after pregnancy. As DNA, the CDR3 is TGCAGCGGTATGGGACAAAGGGCCCGGGAAGCTTTCTTT. Translating gives CSGMGQRAREAFF. The variable domain in full, with the rest retrieved from reference TRBV29-1 and TRBJ1-1, is SAVISQKPSRDICQRGTSLTIQCQVDSQVTMMFWYRQQPGQSLTLIATANQGSEATYESGFVIDKFPISRPNLTFSTLTVSNMSPEDSSIYLCSGMGQRAREAFFGQGTRLTVV.